A selection of T cell receptor beta chains follows, all from one sample in a study of identical twins. TCRdb recomputed calls from the 5' RACE reads with MiXCR, one row per CDR3 protein. The table records 280,000 or so distinct CDR3 sequences, 8% to 9% of them present only once. The same data also went into a second study, on yellow fever vaccine responses in identical twins.

The source material was memory (CD45RO+) T cells sorted from blood. The origin of the receptors is a woman between 18 and 30 years old in good health. The CDR3 runs from the conserved cysteine through the conserved F or W. D genes are given only for firm matches. Clone size, where shown, is once, few, many, or a class for clones that have expanded.

abundance	j_gene	v_gene	d_gene	CDR3aa
NA	TRBJ2-7	TRBV4-2	NA	CASSPTPERGDSYEQYF
many	TRBJ2-3	TRBV24-1	NA	CATSDSKPVDTDTQYF
few	TRBJ2-7	TRBV11-2	NA	CASSFVNYEQYF
many	TRBJ2-6	TRBV11-1	NA	CASSLAQGKHSGANVLTF
many	TRBJ2-2	TRBV5-6	TRBD2	CASSSLAGETGELFF
few	TRBJ2-6	TRBV19	NA	CASSKDSGANVLTF
few	TRBJ2-2	TRBV3-1	TRBD2	CASSQVSGSGELFF
NA	TRBJ2-5	TRBV2	TRBD2	CASSPWTSGNVWKETQYF
NA	TRBJ2-3	TRBV20-1	NA	CSAPRADTQYF
NA	TRBJ2-3	TRBV12-3/TRBV12-4	NA	CASTPRRARTDTQYF
many	TRBJ2-1	TRBV9	TRBD2	CASSPLRLAGDEQFF
NA	TRBJ2-3	TRBV19	NA	CASSIGAVSTDTQYF
many	TRBJ1-2	TRBV20-1	TRBD1	CSATPGQRSGYTF
NA	TRBJ2-3	TRBV12-3/TRBV12-4	TRBD2	CASSLGTSGGPGTQYF
NA	TRBJ1-1	TRBV27	NA	CASSPPGGFTEAFF
NA	TRBJ2-4	TRBV11-2	NA	CASTLAVGLVAKNIQYF
many	TRBJ1-1	TRBV7-8	NA	CASSLALPGEGAEAFF
NA	TRBJ2-5	TRBV3-1	TRBD2	CASSQEMGGGMETQYF
few	TRBJ2-1	TRBV5-1	TRBD2	CASSSIPSGGRGGEQFF
many	TRBJ2-1	TRBV29-1	NA	CSVDAPKDNEQFF
many	TRBJ2-1	TRBV6-2/TRBV6-3	TRBD2	CASSGASGYNEQFF
many	TRBJ1-6	TRBV6-5	NA	CASSYSNQDVSPLHF
NA	TRBJ1-5	TRBV7-9	TRBD1	CASSEPHRGHSNQPQHF
few	TRBJ2-5	TRBV15	NA	CATSMMWVAQETQYF
NA	TRBJ2-2	TRBV3-1	NA	CASSQDKAGNTGELFF
few	TRBJ1-1	TRBV29-1	TRBD1	CSVGVRGRGTEAFF
few	TRBJ2-7	TRBV3-1	TRBD1	CASSQEGQGTSYEQYF
NA	TRBJ2-2	TRBV5-1	NA	CASSLSGPGNTGELFF